The sample holds a few counts of the clone carrying this TCR beta chain. The germline V gene encodes CDR1 GTSNPN and CDR2 SVGIG (reference sequence). This CDR3 has 15 residues. Trimming removed 0 bases from V and 0 bases from J; junction bases left unmatched: 2. The deep-level immunoSEQ assay was used. The protocol was immunoSEQ multiplex PCR, while the TCRdb copy is restricted to in-frame clones and leaves out a portion. Found here are about 480,000 clones, about 80% of them singletons; the top ten hold around 13%. This specimen belongs to a study of shared clonotypes between healthy human individuals.

This chain connects TRBV30 to TRBJ2-5, with TRBD2 matching 9 bases. Source material: PBMCs. This TCR came from a woman aged 40 to 50 in good health. Some clones in this sample may be carry-over from other donors' samples. CDR3 amino acids: CAWSVGGRDQETQYF. The CDR3 bases are TGTGCCTGGAGTGTAGGCGGGAGGGACCAAGAGACCCAGTACTTC.